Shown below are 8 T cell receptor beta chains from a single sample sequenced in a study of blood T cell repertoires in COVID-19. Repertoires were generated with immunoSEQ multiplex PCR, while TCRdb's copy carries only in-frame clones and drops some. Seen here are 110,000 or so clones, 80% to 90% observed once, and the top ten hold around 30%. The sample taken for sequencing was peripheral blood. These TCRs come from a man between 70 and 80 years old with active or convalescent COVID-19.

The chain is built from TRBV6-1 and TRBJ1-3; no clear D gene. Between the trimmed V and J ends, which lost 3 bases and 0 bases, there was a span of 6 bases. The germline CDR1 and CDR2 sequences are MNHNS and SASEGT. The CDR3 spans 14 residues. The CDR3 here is CASSDVYSGNTIYF. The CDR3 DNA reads TGTGCCAGCAGTGACGTGTACTCTGGAAACACCATATATTTT.

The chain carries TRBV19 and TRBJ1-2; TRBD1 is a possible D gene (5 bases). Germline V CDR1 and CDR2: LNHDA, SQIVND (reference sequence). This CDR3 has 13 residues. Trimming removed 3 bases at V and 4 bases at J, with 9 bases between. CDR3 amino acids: CASSITGGYGYTF. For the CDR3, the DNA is TGTGCCAGTAGTATCACCGGGGGCTATGGCTACACCTTC.

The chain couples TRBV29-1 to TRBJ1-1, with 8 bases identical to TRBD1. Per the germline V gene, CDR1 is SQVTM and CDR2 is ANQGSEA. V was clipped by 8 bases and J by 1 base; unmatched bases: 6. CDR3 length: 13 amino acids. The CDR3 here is CSIGQGTNTEAFF. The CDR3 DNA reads TGCAGCATAGGACAGGGTACGAACACTGAAGCTTTCTTT.

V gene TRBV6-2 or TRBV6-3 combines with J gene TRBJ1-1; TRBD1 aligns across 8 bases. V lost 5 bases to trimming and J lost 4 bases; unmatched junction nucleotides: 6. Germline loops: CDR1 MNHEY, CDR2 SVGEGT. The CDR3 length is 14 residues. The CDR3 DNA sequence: TGTGCCAGCAGTCGCGGACAGGGTGGCACTGAAGCTTTCTTT. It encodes CASSRGQGGTEAFF.

The CDR3 region is CASSIGTSGSRANEQFF. In nucleotides, the CDR3 is TGTGCCAGTAGTATAGGGACTAGCGGGAGCCGGGCGAATGAGCAGTTCTTC. V is TRBV19 and J is TRBJ2-1, with TRBD2 matching 13 bases. The CDR3 covers 17 residues. Germline V lookup: CDR1 LNHDA, CDR2 SQIVND (reference sequence). With V trimmed by 1 base and J by 7 bases, 7 bases remained unmatched. Filled out from reference TRBV19 and TRBJ2-1, the complete variable domain reads DGGITQSPKYLFRKEGQNVTLSCEQNLNHDAMYWYRQDPGQGLRLIYYSQIVNDFQKGDIAEGYSVSREKKESFPLTVTSAQKNPTAFYLCASSIGTSGSRANEQFFGPGTRLTVL.

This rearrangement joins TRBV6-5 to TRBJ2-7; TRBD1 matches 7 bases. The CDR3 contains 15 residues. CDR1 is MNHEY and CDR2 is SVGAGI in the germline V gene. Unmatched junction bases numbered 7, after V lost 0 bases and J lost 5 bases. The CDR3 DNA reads TGTGCCAGCAGTTACTCGAAGGGGGCGTTCAACGAGCAGTACTTC. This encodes CASSYSKGAFNEQYF.

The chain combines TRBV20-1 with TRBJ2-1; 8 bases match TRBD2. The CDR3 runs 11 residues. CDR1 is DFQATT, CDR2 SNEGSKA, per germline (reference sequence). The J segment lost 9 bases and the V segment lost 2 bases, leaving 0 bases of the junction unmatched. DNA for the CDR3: TGCAGTGCTAGACTAGCGGGTGAGCAGTTCTTC. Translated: CSARLAGEQFF.

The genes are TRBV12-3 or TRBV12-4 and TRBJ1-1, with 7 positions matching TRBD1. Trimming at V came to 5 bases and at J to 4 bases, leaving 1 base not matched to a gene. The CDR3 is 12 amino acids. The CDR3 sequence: CASSPGGTEAFF. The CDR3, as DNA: TGTGCCAGCAGTCCAGGGGGCACTGAAGCTTTCTTT.